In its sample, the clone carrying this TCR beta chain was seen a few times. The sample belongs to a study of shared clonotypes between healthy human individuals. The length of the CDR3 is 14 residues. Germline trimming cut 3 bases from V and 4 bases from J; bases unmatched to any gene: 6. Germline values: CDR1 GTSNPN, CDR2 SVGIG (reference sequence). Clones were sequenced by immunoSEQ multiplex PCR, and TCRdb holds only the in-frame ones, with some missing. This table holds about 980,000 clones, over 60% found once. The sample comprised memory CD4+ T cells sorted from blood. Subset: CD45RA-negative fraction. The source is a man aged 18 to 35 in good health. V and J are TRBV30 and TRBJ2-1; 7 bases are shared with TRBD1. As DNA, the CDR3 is TGTGCCTGGAGCTCGGGACAGATTTACAATGAGCAGTTCTTC. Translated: CAWSSGQIYNEQFF.